This record concerns one T cell receptor beta chain sequence. Produced via immunoSEQ multiplex PCR; TCRdb's table is partial and in-frame only. The sample contains around 70,000 clones, approximately 94% of which appear only once. This sample is part of a study of control samples from healthy donors and cancer patients. The origin of this receptor is a woman in her 30s in good health. Sequencing was performed on blood.

In DNA, the CDR3 is TGTGCCATCAGTGGATCAGGGGCCGGATCGGCTTTCTTT. Its protein product is CAISGSGAGSAFF. The rearrangement joins TRBV10-3 to TRBJ1-1; tentative D call: TRBD1 (6 bases). Germline V gene lookup returns CDR1 ENHRY and CDR2 SYGVKD. V lost 4 bases, J lost 11 bases, and 17 bases lay in between. The length of the CDR3 is 13 residues.